The rows below give T cell receptor beta chains drawn from one sample of a study of blood T cell repertoires in COVID-19. Sequencing used immunoSEQ multiplex PCR; TCRdb keeps in-frame clones, though not all of them. The sample lists over 200,000 clones; 80% to 90% were seen once. Material for sequencing was peripheral blood. These receptors were taken from a man aged 55 to 69 who had recovered from COVID-19. CDR3s include the opening cysteine and the closing phenylalanine or tryptophan. D genes are given only for firm matches. The size field is filled for only some rows; it gives once, few, many or a size class.

v_gene: TRBV12-1; j_gene: TRBJ1-2; d_gene: .; abundance: .; CDR3nt: TGTGCCAGCAGCCCGTTCGACAGGGTTACCCCTTCAGATGGCTACACCTTC; CDR3aa: CASSPFDRVTPSDGYTF
v_gene: TRBV5-1; j_gene: TRBJ1-1; d_gene: TRBD1; abundance: .; CDR3nt: TGCGCCAGCAGCTTGCGACCCCGGGACAGGGACACTGAAGCTTTCTTT; CDR3aa: CASSLRPRDRDTEAFF
v_gene: TRBV19; j_gene: TRBJ1-5; d_gene: TRBD1; abundance: once; CDR3nt: TGTGCCAGTAGTCCTTGGGCCCTTCCAGGGGGCCATCAGCCCCAGCATTTT; CDR3aa: CASSPWALPGGHQPQHF
v_gene: TRBV5-1; j_gene: TRBJ1-4; d_gene: TRBD1; abundance: .; CDR3nt: TGCGCCAGCACAATCGGGACAGGTGGGCAAAAACTGTTTTTT; CDR3aa: CASTIGTGGQKLFF
v_gene: TRBV5-1; j_gene: TRBJ2-1; d_gene: .; abundance: .; CDR3nt: TGCGCCAGCAGCTTGGAACTAACGAACGGCCACAATGAGCAGTTCTTC; CDR3aa: CASSLELTNGHNEQFF
v_gene: TRBV7-8; j_gene: TRBJ2-7; d_gene: .; abundance: .; CDR3nt: TGTGCCAGCAGCTCCGCCCTCGCGTATCACTACGAGCAGTACTTC; CDR3aa: CASSSALAYHYEQYF
v_gene: TRBV13; j_gene: TRBJ2-1; d_gene: .; abundance: .; CDR3nt: TGTGCCAGCAGCTTCCAGTCGGGGCAGTTCTTC; CDR3aa: CASSFQSGQFF
v_gene: TRBV7-9; j_gene: TRBJ1-1; d_gene: .; abundance: .; CDR3nt: TGTGCCAGCAGCTTCGAGACAGCCATGAACACTGAAGCTTTCTTT; CDR3aa: CASSFETAMNTEAFF
v_gene: TRBV19; j_gene: TRBJ2-7; d_gene: .; abundance: .; CDR3nt: TGTGCCAGTGGTGACAGACCCTACGAGCAGTACTTC; CDR3aa: CASGDRPYEQYF
v_gene: TRBV7-3; j_gene: TRBJ2-1; d_gene: TRBD2; abundance: once; CDR3nt: TGTGCCAGCAGCTTAAATTCGGGACTAGGTGAGCAGTTCTTC; CDR3aa: CASSLNSGLGEQFF
v_gene: TRBV5-1; j_gene: TRBJ1-2; d_gene: TRBD1; abundance: .; CDR3nt: TGCGCCAGCAGCCCAAGACAGGGCAACGACTATGGCTACACCTTC; CDR3aa: CASSPRQGNDYGYTF
v_gene: TRBV10-3; j_gene: TRBJ2-1; d_gene: TRBD2; abundance: .; CDR3nt: TGTGCCATCAGTGAGGTAGTAGCGGGGGGGAATACCTACAATGAGCAGTTCTTC; CDR3aa: CAISEVVAGGNTYNEQFF
v_gene: TRBV30; j_gene: TRBJ1-1; d_gene: .; abundance: .; CDR3nt: TGTGCCTGGAGGGCCGAAGGGGGGGACCCCCGGGGCTTCTTT; CDR3aa: CAWRAEGGDPRGFF
v_gene: TRBV6-6; j_gene: TRBJ1-5; d_gene: .; abundance: .; CDR3nt: TGTGCCAGCAGACCCGGACAGATAGTAAATCAGCCCCAGCATTTT; CDR3aa: CASRPGQIVNQPQHF
v_gene: TRBV5-4; j_gene: TRBJ1-5; d_gene: TRBD1; abundance: .; CDR3nt: TGTGCCAGCAGCTCTGGGACAGGGGTTAATCAGCCCCAGCATTTT; CDR3aa: CASSSGTGVNQPQHF
v_gene: TRBV6-4; j_gene: TRBJ2-1; d_gene: .; abundance: .; CDR3nt: TGTGCCAGCAGTGACACCAGCACTACAATGAGGCAGTTCTTC; CDR3aa: CASSDTSTTMRQFF
v_gene: TRBV25-1; j_gene: TRBJ1-2; d_gene: .; abundance: .; CDR3nt: TGTGCCAGCAGGACCTCGGGGGGGCATGGCTACACCTTC; CDR3aa: CASRTSGGHGYTF
v_gene: TRBV6-4; j_gene: TRBJ2-3; d_gene: .; abundance: .; CDR3nt: TGTGCCAGCAGTACCACACGGGCAGATACGCAGTATTTT; CDR3aa: CASSTTRADTQYF
v_gene: TRBV6-6; j_gene: TRBJ2-7; d_gene: .; abundance: few; CDR3nt: TGTGCCAGCAGTTACCACTCTGGAGGACAGACCTACGAGCAGTACTTC; CDR3aa: CASSYHSGGQTYEQYF
v_gene: TRBV6-5; j_gene: TRBJ2-2; d_gene: .; abundance: .; CDR3nt: TGTGCCAGCACCCTGGGCACCACCACCGGGGAGCTGTTTTTT; CDR3aa: CASTLGTTTGELFF
v_gene: TRBV7-3; j_gene: TRBJ2-1; d_gene: .; abundance: .; CDR3nt: TGTGCCACGGCCCTGGGAGGCGTAGACAATGAGCAGTTCTTC; CDR3aa: CATALGGVDNEQFF
v_gene: TRBV6-4; j_gene: TRBJ1-5; d_gene: .; abundance: .; CDR3nt: TGTGCCAGCAGTGCGAGGGACACTACCCCCCAGCATTTT; CDR3aa: CASSARDTTPQHF
v_gene: TRBV6-6; j_gene: TRBJ2-1; d_gene: .; abundance: .; CDR3nt: TGTGCCAGCAGCCCCACTGGTCTAGGTGAGCAGTTCTTC; CDR3aa: CASSPTGLGEQFF
v_gene: TRBV9; j_gene: TRBJ2-1; d_gene: TRBD2; abundance: .; CDR3nt: TGTGCCAGCAGCGAGGGACTAGCGGGTTATGAGCAGTTCTTC; CDR3aa: CASSEGLAGYEQFF
v_gene: TRBV28; j_gene: TRBJ1-2; d_gene: .; abundance: .; CDR3nt: TGTGCCAGCACCACCGGGAGCCAAACCTTAAACCGCTACACCTTC; CDR3aa: CASTTGSQTLNRYTF
v_gene: TRBV9; j_gene: TRBJ1-1; d_gene: .; abundance: .; CDR3nt: TGTGCCAGCAGCGTAGGGACAGCCCTGGAGAACACTGAAGCTTTCTTT; CDR3aa: CASSVGTALENTEAFF
v_gene: TRBV3-1/TRBV3-2; j_gene: TRBJ2-3; d_gene: TRBD2; abundance: .; CDR3nt: TGTGCCAGCAGCTCGTCGACTAGCGGAGATACGCAGTATTTT; CDR3aa: CASSSSTSGDTQYF
v_gene: TRBV5-1; j_gene: TRBJ2-3; d_gene: TRBD2; abundance: .; CDR3nt: TGCGCCAGCAGCCCTGGAGTGGGGGGGAATACAGATACGCAGTATTTT; CDR3aa: CASSPGVGGNTDTQYF
v_gene: TRBV9; j_gene: TRBJ1-5; d_gene: .; abundance: .; CDR3nt: TGTGCCAGCAGCGCCACCGGGACACTGGGAGAGCAGCCCCAGCATTTT; CDR3aa: CASSATGTLGEQPQHF
v_gene: TRBV6-5; j_gene: TRBJ2-7; d_gene: .; abundance: .; CDR3nt: TGTGCCAGCAGTTATGTGGGGGGGCCTCTGTCCTACGAGCAGTACTTC; CDR3aa: CASSYVGGPLSYEQYF
v_gene: TRBV5-1; j_gene: TRBJ2-2; d_gene: .; abundance: .; CDR3nt: TGCGCCAGCAGCTTACCCAGGGGAACCGGGGAGCTGTTTTTT; CDR3aa: CASSLPRGTGELFF
v_gene: TRBV21-1; j_gene: TRBJ2-7; d_gene: .; abundance: .; CDR3nt: TGTGCCAGCAGCAATAAAGAATTGGCCAGGGGCCACGAGCAGTACTTC; CDR3aa: CASSNKELARGHEQYF
v_gene: TRBV18; j_gene: TRBJ1-4; d_gene: TRBD1; abundance: .; CDR3nt: TGTGCCAGCTCACCACGGCCGTGGGGACAGGGTGATGAAAAACTGTTTTTT; CDR3aa: CASSPRPWGQGDEKLFF
v_gene: TRBV10-3; j_gene: TRBJ2-2; d_gene: TRBD2; abundance: .; CDR3nt: TGTGCCATCAGTGATTTAGCGGGATCGAACACCGGGGAGCTGTTTTTT; CDR3aa: CAISDLAGSNTGELFF
v_gene: TRBV5-3; j_gene: TRBJ2-7; d_gene: TRBD1; abundance: few; CDR3nt: TGTGCCAGAAGCCACAGGACAGGTACCTCCTACGAGCAGTACTTC; CDR3aa: CARSHRTGTSYEQYF
v_gene: TRBV27; j_gene: TRBJ1-6; d_gene: TRBD1; abundance: .; CDR3nt: TGTGCCAGCAGTACCCGTTCAGGGGGATCCCTTAATTCACCCCTCCACTTT; CDR3aa: CASSTRSGGSLNSPLHF
v_gene: TRBV7-2; j_gene: TRBJ1-2; d_gene: .; abundance: .; CDR3nt: TGTGCCAGCAGGGGGGGGTGGCTGGATGGCTACACCTTC; CDR3aa: CASRGGWLDGYTF
v_gene: TRBV5-1; j_gene: TRBJ2-1; d_gene: TRBD2; abundance: .; CDR3nt: TGCGCCAGCAGCTTCGAGGCTAGCGGGAATGGGGAGGAGCAGTTCTTC; CDR3aa: CASSFEASGNGEEQFF
v_gene: TRBV3-1/TRBV3-2; j_gene: TRBJ2-7; d_gene: .; abundance: .; CDR3nt: TGTGCCAGCAGCCAAGCAGGGTTGTGGGTCGAGCAGTACTTC; CDR3aa: CASSQAGLWVEQYF
v_gene: TRBV7-9; j_gene: TRBJ2-2; d_gene: TRBD2; abundance: .; CDR3nt: TGTGCCGTACGCAAAGACCTACTAGCGGGACCTAACACCGGGGAGCTGTTTTTT; CDR3aa: CAVRKDLLAGPNTGELFF
v_gene: TRBV2; j_gene: TRBJ1-6; d_gene: .; abundance: once; CDR3nt: TGTGCCAGCCAACAGGGTGCGGTTTCACCCCTCCACTTT; CDR3aa: CASQQGAVSPLHF
v_gene: TRBV18; j_gene: TRBJ2-5; d_gene: TRBD1; abundance: .; CDR3nt: TGTGCCAGCTCACCCCAGACAGGGAAGGTTGGCGAGACCCAGTACTTC; CDR3aa: CASSPQTGKVGETQYF
v_gene: TRBV5-8; j_gene: TRBJ1-6; d_gene: .; abundance: once; CDR3nt: TGTGCCAGCAGCTTCCAACAGGCGTACAATTCACCCCTCCACTTT; CDR3aa: CASSFQQAYNSPLHF
v_gene: TRBV3-1/TRBV3-2; j_gene: TRBJ2-1; d_gene: .; abundance: .; CDR3nt: TGTGCCAGCAGCCAAGGACGGACTTCCTACAATGAGCAGTTCTTC; CDR3aa: CASSQGRTSYNEQFF
v_gene: TRBV30; j_gene: TRBJ1-2; d_gene: .; abundance: .; CDR3nt: TGTGCCTGGAACCCGAGGCGCGGGCCGCCTAACTATGGCTACACCTTC; CDR3aa: CAWNPRRGPPNYGYTF
v_gene: TRBV30; j_gene: TRBJ1-2; d_gene: .; abundance: .; CDR3nt: TGTGCCTGGGGGAGGGGGTATGGCTACACCTTC; CDR3aa: CAWGRGYGYTF
v_gene: TRBV10-2; j_gene: TRBJ2-7; d_gene: TRBD2; abundance: .; CDR3nt: TGCGCCAGCAGTGAATCCGCGGGAGGGCCGGGCGAGCAGTACTTC; CDR3aa: CASSESAGGPGEQYF
v_gene: TRBV18; j_gene: TRBJ2-5; d_gene: TRBD2; abundance: .; CDR3nt: TGTGCCAGCTCACCCTTCGGGGGGACCGACCAAGAGACCCAGTACTTC; CDR3aa: CASSPFGGTDQETQYF
v_gene: TRBV5-1; j_gene: TRBJ2-1; d_gene: TRBD2; abundance: .; CDR3nt: TGCGCCAGCAGCTTGCCACCAGCGGGAGGGATAGTCGATGAGCAGTTCTTC; CDR3aa: CASSLPPAGGIVDEQFF
v_gene: TRBV10-3; j_gene: TRBJ2-3; d_gene: TRBD1; abundance: .; CDR3nt: TGTGCCATCAGGGACAGGGCCCACCCAAGCACAGATACGCAGTATTTT; CDR3aa: CAIRDRAHPSTDTQYF
v_gene: TRBV3-1/TRBV3-2; j_gene: TRBJ1-4; d_gene: .; abundance: .; CDR3nt: TGTGCCAGCAGCCAATCACTATCTAATGAAAAACTGTTTTTT; CDR3aa: CASSQSLSNEKLFF
v_gene: TRBV14; j_gene: TRBJ1-2; d_gene: TRBD1; abundance: .; CDR3nt: TGTGCCAGCAGCCAAGCGACAGGGGCCCTTTATGGCTACACCTTC; CDR3aa: CASSQATGALYGYTF
v_gene: TRBV25-1; j_gene: TRBJ1-3; d_gene: .; abundance: .; CDR3nt: TGTGCCAGCAGCAAATTTACCTTTACAGGGTCGGAAAACACCATATATTTT; CDR3aa: CASSKFTFTGSENTIYF
v_gene: TRBV5-1; j_gene: TRBJ2-1; d_gene: TRBD1; abundance: once; CDR3nt: TGCGCCAGCCTCCGGGACAGGGGCTACAATGAGCAGTTCTTC; CDR3aa: CASLRDRGYNEQFF